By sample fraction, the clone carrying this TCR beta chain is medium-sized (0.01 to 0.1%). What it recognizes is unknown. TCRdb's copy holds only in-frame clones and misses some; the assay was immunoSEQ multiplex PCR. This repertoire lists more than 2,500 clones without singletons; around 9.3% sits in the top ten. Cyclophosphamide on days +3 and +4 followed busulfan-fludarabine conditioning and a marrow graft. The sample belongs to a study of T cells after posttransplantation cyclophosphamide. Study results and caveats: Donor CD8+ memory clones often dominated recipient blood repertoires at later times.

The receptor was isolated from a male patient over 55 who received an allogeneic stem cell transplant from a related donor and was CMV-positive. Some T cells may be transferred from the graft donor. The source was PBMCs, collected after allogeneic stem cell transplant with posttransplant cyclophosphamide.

The CDR3 loop is CASSIGRSTEAFF. As DNA, the CDR3 is TGTGCCAGTAGTATAGGGCGGTCTACTGAAGCTTTCTTT. The V call is TRBV19, the J call TRBJ1-1, with unresolved D. Per the germline V gene, CDR1 is LNHDA and CDR2 is SQIVND (reference sequence). The CDR3 runs 13 residues. Trimming pared 1 base from V and 5 bases from J, leaving 8 bases between. Supplemented by reference TRBV19 and TRBJ1-1, the full variable domain reads DGGITQSPKYLFRKEGQNVTLSCEQNLNHDAMYWYRQDPGQGLRLIYYSQIVNDFQKGDIAEGYSVSREKKESFPLTVTSAQKNPTAFYLCASSIGRSTEAFFGQGTRLTVV.